A single sample is the source of the 16 T cell receptor beta chains below, sequenced in a study of cytomegalovirus exposure and HLA in healthy donors. PCR used 60 Vbeta primers and 13 Jbeta primers. Libraries were prepared by immunoSEQ multiplex PCR; TCRdb keeps only in-frame clonotypes and omits some of them. This table holds 100,000 to 150,000 clones, about 74% found once. Sequenced sample: PBMCs. These receptors all stem from a male donor in good health and CMV-seronegative.

This clone occurred a few times. Mismatch with germline at one junction end may stem from a read error. The chain is built from TRBV7-7 and TRBJ2-7; D is possibly TRBD2 (5 bases). CDR3 length: 13 residues. The germline V gene has CDR1 SSHAT and CDR2 FNYEAQ (reference sequence). The CDR3 region is CASSLDYSYEQYF. Here the CDR3 DNA reads TGTGCTAGCAGCTTAGACTACTCCTACGAGCAGTACTTC.

In this sample, this clone turned up once. This CDR3 is CASRSGGAPYNEQFF. The CDR3 region has the DNA TGTGCCAGCAGAAGCGGGGGGGCCCCCTACAATGAGCAGTTCTTC. This chain uses TRBV27 with TRBJ2-1; 10 positions agree with TRBD2. The CDR3 contains 15 residues. Germline-derived CDR1 and CDR2 are MNHEY and SMNVEV (reference sequence). The trim removed 6 bases at V and 2 bases at J, leaving 4 bases unmatched.

The sample holds a few counts of this clone. The J gene is TRBJ2-1, the V gene TRBV9, with TRBD2 matching over 13 bases. Losses at the gene ends were 3 bases for V and 8 bases for J; bases not matched to a gene: 11. Per the germline V gene, CDR1 is SGDLS and CDR2 is YYNGEE. The CDR3 runs 17 residues. The DNA for the CDR3 is TGTGCCAGCAGCGCCCGGACTAGCGGGAGAGAGGGCGATGAGCAGTTCTTC. Its translation is CASSARTSGREGDEQFF.

The chain uses TRBV7-9 and TRBJ2-7; 9 nucleotides match TRBD1. Germline lookup yields CDR1 SEHNR and CDR2 FQNEAQ (reference sequence). This CDR3 contains 15 residues. J gave up 5 bases and V 4 bases, and 9 bases lay outside the gene matches. CDR3 loop: CASSSPGQGTHEQYF. In nucleotides, the CDR3 is TGTGCCAGCAGCTCCCCGGGACAGGGAACCCACGAGCAGTACTTC.

The chain uses TRBV7-6 and TRBJ2-5; TRBD2 is a possible D gene (7 bases). Trimming pared 5 bases from V and 5 bases from J, leaving 18 bases between. This CDR3 has 15 amino acids. Per germline, CDR1 SGHVS and CDR2 FNYEAQ. In nucleotides, the CDR3 is TGTGCCAGCAGCCCCGTAGGGGGGGCGGGTGAGACCCAGTACTTC. Residues: CASSPVGGAGETQYF.

The chain combines TRBV27 with TRBJ2-2; D might be TRBD1 (5 bases). V lost 0 bases, J lost 6 bases, and 8 bases lay in between. The CDR3 totals 14 residues. From germline, CDR1 is MNHEY and CDR2 SMNVEV (reference sequence). In DNA, the CDR3 is TGTGCCAGCAGTTTATCTCCAGGGTCCGGGGAGCTGTTTTTT. It translates to CASSLSPGSGELFF.

This chain links TRBV28 with TRBJ1-4; 8 nucleotides match TRBD1. Germline V gives CDR1 MDHEN, CDR2 SYDVKM. The CDR3 totals 15 residues. V dropped 2 bases and J dropped 5; count of bases not matched to a gene: 4. CDR3 nucleotides: TGTGCCAGCAGTTTAGTGGCAGGGGGCAATGAAAAACTGTTTTTT. This gives the protein CASSLVAGGNEKLFF.

The chain combines TRBV7-9 with TRBJ1-2, with D perhaps TRBD1 (6 bases). The CDR3 has 14 amino acids. Per germline, CDR1 SEHNR and CDR2 FQNEAQ (reference sequence). The germline V and J ends were trimmed by 3 bases and 4 bases, with 12 bases remaining between them. CDR3 residues: CASSFPGAIYGYTF. The CDR3 DNA is TGTGCCAGCAGCTTCCCAGGGGCGATCTATGGCTACACCTTC.

This clone showed up just once. The chain has TRBV5-4 and TRBJ1-2; no clear D gene. The CDR3 length is 14 residues. Between the trimmed V and J ends, which lost 6 bases and 4 bases, there was a span of 16 bases. CDR1 is SGHNT, CDR2 YYREEE, per germline (reference sequence). The CDR3 DNA reads TGTGCCAGCACGGAAAGACTGACTCTCTATGGCTACACCTTC. It yields the protein CASTERLTLYGYTF.

The V gene is TRBV27, the J gene TRBJ2-1, with D possibly matching TRBD2 (6 bases). Germline loops: CDR1 MNHEY, CDR2 SMNVEV (reference sequence). The CDR3 is 14 residues long. With 4 bases removed from V and 9 bases from J, the gap between germline ends came to 16 bases. Here the CDR3 reads CASSSASSVGEQFF. The CDR3 DNA reads as TGTGCCAGCAGTTCGGCCTCTAGCGTCGGTGAGCAGTTCTTC.

The chain is built from TRBV6-1 and TRBJ1-1, with D hard to call. This CDR3 contains 15 residues. The germline gives CDR1 MNHNS, CDR2 SASEGT. The V end lost 0 bases, the J end lost 1 base, and 9 bases lay between the germline ends. In nucleotides, the CDR3 is TGTGCCAGCAGTGAAGCGCTTCGGAGGAACACTGAAGCTTTCTTT. Residues: CASSEALRRNTEAFF.

The chain has TRBV5-1 and TRBJ1-4; a possible D gene is TRBD1 (5 bases). Germline V gives CDR1 SGHRS, CDR2 YFSETQ. The CDR3 length is 14 residues. The CDR3 region is CEYGEGPYNEKLFF. The CDR3 region has the DNA TGCGAATACGGGGAGGGGCCTTATAATGAAAAACTGTTTTTT.

This chain links TRBV6-5 with TRBJ2-1; D possibly corresponds to TRBD2 (5 bases). Per germline, CDR1 MNHEY and CDR2 SVGAGI. CDR3 length equals 12 residues. V lost 0 bases, J lost 11 bases, and 8 bases lay in between. The CDR3 coding sequence is TGTGCCAGCAGTTACTCTGGGGAGAAGCAGTTCTTC. It yields the protein CASSYSGEKQFF.

The J gene is TRBJ1-2, the V gene TRBV5-5, with 8 bases identical to TRBD1. In germline, CDR1 is SGHKS, CDR2 YYEKEE (reference sequence). V shed 0 bases and J 4 bases; nucleotides not matched to a gene: 14. This CDR3 is built from 18 residues. The CDR3 reads CASSLVGQGALAVYGYTF. CDR3 sequence (DNA): TGTGCCAGCAGCTTGGTAGGGCAGGGGGCCCTAGCAGTCTATGGCTACACCTTC.

This chain links TRBV27 with TRBJ2-7; the match to TRBD2 covers 11 bases. The V and J ends lost 1 base and 5 bases, in that order; junction bases with no gene match: 7. Germline V gene sequence: CDR1 MNHEY, CDR2 SMNVEV (reference sequence). The length of the CDR3 is 16 residues. In DNA, the CDR3 is TGTGCCAGCAGTTTATTGTTAGCGGGAGGGCCTAACGAGCAGTACTTC. Its protein product is CASSLLLAGGPNEQYF.

The table lists this clone with a few counts. In DNA, the CDR3 is TGCGCCAGCAGCCAAGGTAGCGGGTCAGGATACGAGCAGTACTTC. Its protein is CASSQGSGSGYEQYF. The chain combines TRBV4-3 with TRBJ2-7, with 7 nucleotides matching TRBD2. CDR3 length equals 15 residues. Per the germline V gene, CDR1 is LGHNA and CDR2 is YSLEER. With 1 base clipped from V and 4 bases from J, the junction kept 7 bases outside the gene matches.